This is a list of T cell receptor beta chains from one sample in a study of cytomegalovirus exposure and HLA in healthy donors. The data were produced by immunoSEQ multiplex PCR, yet TCRdb's version contains in-frame clones alone and is incomplete. The sample yields tens of thousands of clones, 81% seen once. Sequencing was done on a sample of PBMCs. These receptors were obtained from a human donor in good health. Each CDR3 is given with its conserved first and last residue.

15	TRBV7-2	CASSQRQDPWGEQFF
15	TRBV9	CASSSTERGSYEQYF
16	TRBV27	CASTLTGTGGFNEQFF
13	TRBV7-2	CASSTQRPYEQYF
15	TRBV6-5	CASNAGQALGDTQYF
13	TRBV6-6	CAAEGRVNEKLFF
17	TRBV18	CASSPYPGQGQNTEAFF
15	TRBV5-1	CASSLVAGAGNTIYF
15	TRBV6-5	CASSSRPAGSYEQYF
14	TRBV10-1	CARGADRGPDTQYF
17	TRBV4-3	CASSQEGQGSTKNIQYF
19	TRBV19	CASSITRKGQGAVNTEAFF
14	TRBV6-1	CASRRTIPGETQYF
18	TRBV5-6	CASSPTSGRAIGYNEQFF
15	TRBV9	CASSTGLVAIETQYF
14	TRBV7-9	CASSLAGGPYEQYF
12	TRBV10-3	CAISSGTSGQYF
21	TRBV27	CASSPFSLRRHSGTPYNEQFF
17	TRBV7-2	CASSLDRLGASGNTIYF
17	TRBV7-6	CASSRQGLAGAVDEQFF
15	TRBV2	CASHREATIRNEQFF
13	TRBV5-6	CASRTQGATEAFF
16	TRBV5-1	CASSLTPGQGAYEQYF
13	TRBV5-5	CASSLPGREKLFF
12	TRBV30	CAWSAGGYEQYF
19	TRBV15	CATSIYFGQTGVSNQPQHF
15	TRBV9	CASSVAGSLSTEAFF
14	TRBV4-2	CASSQGRGAYEQFF
15	TRBV4-1	CASSQVWIRGPEAFF
14	TRBV19	CASSRRQVQETQYF
14	TRBV6-5	CASSTHAVAYEQYF
15	TRBV19	CASSTGLANTGELFF
15	TRBV9	CASSVAPGEGGEAFF
12	TRBV7-8	CASSLVNSPLHF
14	TRBV5-5	CASSLGDNYNEQFF
13	TRBV19	CASSTGGTDTQYF
15	TRBV19	CASSYRKSSTYEQYF
18	TRBV19	CASSPGGGLAGGNGEQYF
15	TRBV19	CASSNQGAVNTEAFF
15	TRBV6-6	CASRLQGGSSYEQYF
13	TRBV19	CASGDRVNTEAFF
15	TRBV12-5	CASGLVIKGNQPQHF
15	TRBV7-2	CASRSGTRDNNEQFF
14	TRBV27	CASSPGTPQETQYF
14	TRBV9	CASSVAIEAYEQYF
14	TRBV5-4	CASSLNRGVNGYTF
18	TRBV5-1	CASSLAGTPGQLQETQYF
13	TRBV28	CASSQGSSYEQYF
15	TRBV7-9	CASSPWTGAFYEQYF
15	TRBV7-2	CASSYEGAANTEAFF
13	TRBV19	CASSEAQGYGYTF
13	TRBV4-1	CASSQVANYEQYF
15	TRBV19	CASAEAGESYNEQFF
16	TRBV27	CASCDGQASLNTEAFF
15	TRBV9	CASSVVGGLNSPLHF